The 12 T cell receptor beta chains below come from one sample, sequenced in a study of T cells in Graves' hyperthyroidism and ophthalmopathy. TCR beta CDR3 regions were amplified from RNA. The HTBI primer set was used in a first-round RT-PCR of the TCR CDR3. TCRdb used MiXCR to reprocess the multiplex PCR reads, holding one entry per CDR3 protein. The top ten clones hold 7.9% of a sample with about 290,000 distinct CDR3 sequences, roughly 15% of them seen once. Sequences were obtained from blood. Receptors originate from a woman between 35 and 50 years old with Graves' hyperthyroidism.

The J gene is TRBJ2-3, the V gene TRBV7-9; the D gene is possibly TRBD2 (6 bases). The V end was cut by 11 bases, the J end by 5 bases, with 20 bases between. The germline V gene has CDR1 SEHNR and CDR2 FQNEAQ (reference sequence). This CDR3 has 14 amino acids. CDR3 sequence: CASFRGGIQDTQYF. Here the CDR3 DNA reads TGTGCCTCCTTTCGTGGCGGGATTCAAGATACGCAGTATTTT.

This clonotype was recorded at least ten times. The chain employs TRBV7-9 and TRBJ2-3, with TRBD2 matching over 7 bases. The V gene's germline CDR1 is SEHNR and CDR2 FQNEAQ (reference sequence). This CDR3 is 15 amino acids long. V shed 2 bases, J shed 5 bases, and the junction held 7 bases outside the gene matches. DNA of the CDR3: TGTGCCAGCAGCTTAAGTGGGAGGGCCGTAGATACGCAGTATTTT. It encodes CASSLSGRAVDTQYF.

This clonotype was picked up many times. The gene calls are TRBV15 and TRBJ2-7; the match to TRBD2 covers 8 bases. Germline lookup yields CDR1 LNHNV and CDR2 YYDKDF (reference sequence). The CDR3 has 14 residues. V shed 5 bases, J shed 2 bases, and the junction held 5 bases outside the gene matches. The CDR3 protein is CATSREGGTYEQYF. The DNA for the CDR3 is TGTGCCACCAGCCGGGAGGGGGGGACCTACGAGCAGTACTTC.

This clonotype was detected a few times. V usage is TRBV19 and J usage is TRBJ2-1; a weak D match, TRBD2 (7 bases). This CDR3 contains 14 residues. With 8 bases removed from V and 0 bases from J, the gap between germline ends came to 11 bases. CDR1 and CDR2 (germline): LNHDA, SQIVND (reference sequence). Here the CDR3 DNA reads TGTGCCAGTGGGGGGGGGCGCTCCTACAATGAGCAGTTCTTC. Its protein product is CASGGGRSYNEQFF.

This clonotype occurred many times. The chain couples TRBV2 to TRBJ2-5; TRBD2 matches 7 bases. With V trimmed by 8 bases and J by 2 bases, 5 bases remained unmatched. The V gene's germline CDR1 is SNHLY and CDR2 FYNNEI. This CDR3 spans 13 amino acids. CDR3 residues: CASQAGRQETQYF. For the CDR3, the DNA is TGTGCCAGCCAAGCGGGACGACAAGAGACCCAGTACTTC.

In its sample, this clonotype was seen many times. The genes are TRBV20-1 and TRBJ2-5; D remains unclear. Trimming pared 5 bases from V and 4 bases from J, leaving 17 bases between. Germline V gene sequence: CDR1 DFQATT, CDR2 SNEGSKA (reference sequence). CDR3 size: 14 residues. CDR3 loop: CSAQTQTDRETQYF. The CDR3 nucleotides read TGCAGTGCTCAGACCCAGACGGATCGAGAGACCCAGTACTTC.

This clonotype was recorded at least ten times. V gene TRBV3-1 combines with J gene TRBJ1-6; D might be TRBD1 (6 bases). This CDR3 has 14 amino acids. The V gene's germline CDR1 is LGHDT and CDR2 YNNKEL (reference sequence). Trimming took off 4 bases at V and 6 bases at J, with 10 bases between the two ends. The CDR3 region is CASSPQGLNSPLHF. The CDR3 DNA sequence: TGTGCCAGCAGCCCACAGGGACTTAATTCACCCCTCCACTTT.

This clonotype was detected only a few times. V usage is TRBV6-2 or TRBV6-3 and J usage is TRBJ2-2; D ambiguous. CDR1 is MNHEY and CDR2 is SVGEGT in the germline V gene. Deletions cut 8 bases from V and 0 bases from J, with 13 bases between. This CDR3 comprises 15 residues. The CDR3 reads CASRRSSPNTGELFF. The CDR3 region has the DNA TGTGCCAGCCGCAGGAGTTCCCCGAACACCGGGGAGCTGTTTTTT.

This clonotype appeared many times. V usage is TRBV2 and J usage is TRBJ1-4; D unclear. CDR3 length: 18 residues. The germline CDR1 and CDR2 sequences are SNHLY and FYNNEI. The V gene lost 6 bases and the J gene lost 2 bases, with 22 bases spanning the gap. In nucleotides, the CDR3 is TGTGCCAGCAGAACAGAGAGGAATTGGTGGCTCACTAATGAAAAACTGTTTTTT. It encodes CASRTERNWWLTNEKLFF.

This chain joins TRBV10-3 and TRBJ2-7; 7 bases line up with TRBD2. CDR3 length equals 14 residues. Germline V lookup: CDR1 ENHRY, CDR2 SYGVKD. The V and J ends lost 3 bases and 4 bases, in that order; junction bases with no gene match: 6. CDR3 protein: CAISDQRGPYEQYF. CDR3 coding DNA: TGTGCCATCAGTGACCAGCGGGGACCTTACGAGCAGTACTTC.

This clonotype was seen repeatedly, ten times or more. The V and J genes are TRBV29-1 and TRBJ2-5; TRBD1 aligns across 9 bases. The CDR3 covers 13 residues. The V gene's germline CDR1 is SQVTM and CDR2 ANQGSEA. Trimming at V came to 7 bases and at J to 7 bases, leaving 10 bases not matched to a gene. CDR3 sequence (DNA): TGCAGCGGGATTCCCGGGACAGGGTGGACCCAGTACTTC. Translation gives CSGIPGTGWTQYF.

The J gene is TRBJ1-2, the V gene TRBV28, with D maybe TRBD1 (5 bases). The germline V gene has CDR1 MDHEN and CDR2 SYDVKM. Trimming removed 1 base at V and 3 bases at J, with 9 bases between. This CDR3 comprises 14 residues. CDR3 in amino acids: CASSLSGIDYGYTF. The CDR3 nucleotides read TGTGCCAGCAGTTTATCAGGGATCGACTATGGCTACACCTTC.